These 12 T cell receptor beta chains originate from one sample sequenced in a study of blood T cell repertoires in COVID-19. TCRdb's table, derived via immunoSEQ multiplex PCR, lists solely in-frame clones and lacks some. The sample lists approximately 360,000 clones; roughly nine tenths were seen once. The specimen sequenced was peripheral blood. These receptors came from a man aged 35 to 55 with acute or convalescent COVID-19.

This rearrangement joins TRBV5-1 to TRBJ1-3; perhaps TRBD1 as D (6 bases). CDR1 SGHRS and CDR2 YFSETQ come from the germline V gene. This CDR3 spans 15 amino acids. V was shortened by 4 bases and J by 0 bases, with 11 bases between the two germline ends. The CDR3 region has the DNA TGCGCCAGCAGCAATACAGGGAGCTCTGGAAACACCATATATTTT. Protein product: CASSNTGSSGNTIYF.

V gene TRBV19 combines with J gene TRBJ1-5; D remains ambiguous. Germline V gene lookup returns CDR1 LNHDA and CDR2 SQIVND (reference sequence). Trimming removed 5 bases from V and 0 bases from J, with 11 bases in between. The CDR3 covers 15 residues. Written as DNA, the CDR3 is TGTGCCAGTAGTCCTTGGGCCGATAGCAATCAGCCCCAGCATTTT. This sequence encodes CASSPWADSNQPQHF.

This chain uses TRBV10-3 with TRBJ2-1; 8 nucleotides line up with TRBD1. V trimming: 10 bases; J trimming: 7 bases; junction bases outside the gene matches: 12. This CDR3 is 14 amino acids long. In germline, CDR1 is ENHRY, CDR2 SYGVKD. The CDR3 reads CATETRQGSNEQFF. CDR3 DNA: TGTGCCACCGAAACCCGACAGGGGTCAAATGAGCAGTTCTTC.

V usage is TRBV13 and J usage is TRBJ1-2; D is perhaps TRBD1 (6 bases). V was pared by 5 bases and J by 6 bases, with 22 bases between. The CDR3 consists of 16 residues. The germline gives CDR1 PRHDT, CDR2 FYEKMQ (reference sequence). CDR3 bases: TGTGCCAGCAGCCCACCGTTGGGGGCAAATGTGAATGGCTACACCTTC. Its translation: CASSPPLGANVNGYTF.

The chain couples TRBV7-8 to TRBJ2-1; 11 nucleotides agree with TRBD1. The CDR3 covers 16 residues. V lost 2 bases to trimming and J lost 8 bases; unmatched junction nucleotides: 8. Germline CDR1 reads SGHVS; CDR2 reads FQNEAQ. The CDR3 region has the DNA TGTGCCAGCAGCTTAAGGCGGGACAGGGGGAGGGATGAGCAGTTCTTC. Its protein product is CASSLRRDRGRDEQFF. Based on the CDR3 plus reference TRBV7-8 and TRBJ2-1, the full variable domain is GAGVSQSPRYKVAKRGQDVALRCDPISGHVSLFWYQQALGQGPEFLTYFQNEAQLDKSGLPSDRFFAERPEGSVSTLKIQRTQQEDSAVYLCASSLRRDRGRDEQFFGPGTRLTVL.

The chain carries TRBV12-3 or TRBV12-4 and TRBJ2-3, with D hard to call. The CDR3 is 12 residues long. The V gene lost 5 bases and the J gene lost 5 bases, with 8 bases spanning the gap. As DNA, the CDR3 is TGTGCCAGCAGTCCCTCTAGAGATACGCAGTATTTT. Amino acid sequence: CASSPSRDTQYF.

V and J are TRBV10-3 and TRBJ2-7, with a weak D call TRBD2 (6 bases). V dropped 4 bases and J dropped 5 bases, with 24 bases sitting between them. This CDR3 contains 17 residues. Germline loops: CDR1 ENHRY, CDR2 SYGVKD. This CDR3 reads CAISVIHPGENTHEQYF. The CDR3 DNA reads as TGTGCCATCAGTGTCATTCATCCGGGAGAAAACACCCACGAGCAGTACTTC.

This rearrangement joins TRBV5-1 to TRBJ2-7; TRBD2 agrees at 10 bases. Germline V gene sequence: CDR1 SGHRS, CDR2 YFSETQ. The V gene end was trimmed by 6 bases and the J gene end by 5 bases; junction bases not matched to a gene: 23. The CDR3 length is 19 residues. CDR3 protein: CASTIVVGLASKRGHEQYF. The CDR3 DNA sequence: TGCGCCAGCACCATCGTAGTGGGACTAGCGTCTAAACGAGGCCACGAGCAGTACTTC.

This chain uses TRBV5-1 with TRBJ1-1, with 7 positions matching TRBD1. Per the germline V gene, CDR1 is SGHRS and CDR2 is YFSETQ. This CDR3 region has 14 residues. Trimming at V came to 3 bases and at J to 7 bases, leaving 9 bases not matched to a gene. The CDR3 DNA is TGCGCCAGCAGCTCGTCATCGACAGGGAATGAAGCTTTCTTT. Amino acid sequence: CASSSSSTGNEAFF.

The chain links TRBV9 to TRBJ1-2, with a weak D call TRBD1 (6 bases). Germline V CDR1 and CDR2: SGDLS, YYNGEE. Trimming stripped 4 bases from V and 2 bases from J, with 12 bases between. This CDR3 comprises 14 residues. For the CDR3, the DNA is TGTGCCAGCAGCTCCCACAGGGTAAACTATGGCTACACCTTC. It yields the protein CASSSHRVNYGYTF.

The CDR3 sequence: CASSSGPTGGDNEKLFF. CDR3 in DNA: TGTGCCAGCAGTTCGGGTCCTACCGGGGGTGATAATGAAAAACTGTTTTTT. V usage is TRBV28 and J usage is TRBJ1-4, with D possibly matching TRBD1 (5 bases). Germline V CDR1 and CDR2: MDHEN, SYDVKM. This CDR3 has 17 amino acids. The V gene lost 4 bases and the J gene lost 4 bases, with 19 bases spanning the gap.

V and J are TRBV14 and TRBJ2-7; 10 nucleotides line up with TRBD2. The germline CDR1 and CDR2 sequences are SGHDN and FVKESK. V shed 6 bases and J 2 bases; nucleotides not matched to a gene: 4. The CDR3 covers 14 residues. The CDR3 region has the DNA TGTGCCAGCAGGATGAGCGGGAGGGCCTACGAGCAGTACTTC. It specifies CASRMSGRAYEQYF.